These 30 T cell receptor beta chains came from one sample sequenced in a study of cytomegalovirus exposure and HLA in healthy donors. Researchers ran the PCR with 60 Vbeta and 13 Jbeta primers. Profiling relied on immunoSEQ multiplex PCR, and the TCRdb table lists in-frame clones only, not all of them. The sample holds roughly 200,000 clones, around 77% seen once. Input material: PBMCs. The source of these receptors is a woman aged 25 to 39 in good health and CMV-seronegative.

The chain has TRBV6-5 and TRBJ2-7, with D uncertain. CDR1 MNHEY and CDR2 SVGAGI come from the germline V gene. V gave up 0 bases and J gave up 1 base, with 4 bases separating them. The CDR3 extends over 13 amino acids. In nucleotides, the CDR3 is TGTGCCAGCAGTTACTCGCAGTCCTACGAGCAGTACTTC. Residues: CASSYSQSYEQYF.

This clone was seen more than once but under ten times. The V gene is TRBV5-6, the J gene TRBJ1-2; D may be TRBD1 (6 bases). The CDR3 sequence is 15 residues long. In germline, CDR1 is SGHDT, CDR2 YYEEEE. The V end lost 2 bases, the J end lost 2 bases, and 13 bases lay between the germline ends. The CDR3 DNA follows: TGTGCCAGCAGCTTATCCGGACAGCTAAACTATGGCTACACCTTC. Translated, it gives CASSLSGQLNYGYTF.

This chain links TRBV7-9 with TRBJ1-6, with TRBD1 identical over 7 bases. Trimming cost V 3 bases and J 7 bases; bases outside gene matches: 3. The CDR3 covers 14 residues. The germline gives CDR1 SEHNR, CDR2 FQNEAQ (reference sequence). For the CDR3, the DNA is TGTGCCAGCAGCTTCCGGGACAGAAATTCACCCCTCCACTTT. This codes for CASSFRDRNSPLHF.

The table lists this clone with a few counts. The chain combines TRBV10-3 with TRBJ1-4; the D gene is possibly TRBD1 (5 bases). CDR3 length: 14 residues. Germline V gene lookup returns CDR1 ENHRY and CDR2 SYGVKD. Between the trimmed V and J ends, which lost 5 bases and 2 bases, there was a span of 9 bases. CDR3 protein: CAISSGWTNEKLFF. Here the CDR3 DNA reads TGTGCCATCAGTTCAGGGTGGACTAATGAAAAACTGTTTTTT.

The V gene is TRBV4-1, the J gene TRBJ2-1; 8 bases match TRBD2. Germline V CDR1 and CDR2: MGHRA, YSYEKL. The CDR3 is made up of 16 amino acids. V was clipped by 4 bases and J by 3 bases; unmatched bases: 8. The CDR3 reads CASSLSGEINYNEQFF. Here the CDR3 DNA reads TGCGCCAGCAGCCTTAGCGGGGAGATTAACTACAATGAGCAGTTCTTC.

The CDR3 DNA reads TGTGCCAGTAGGGGGAGCGGGACAGATACGCAGTATTTT. Translating gives CASRGSGTDTQYF. The gene calls are TRBV19 and TRBJ2-3; D might be TRBD2 (6 bases). V gave up 6 bases and J gave up 3 bases, with 10 bases separating them. The V gene's germline CDR1 is LNHDA and CDR2 SQIVND (reference sequence). The length of the CDR3 is 13 residues.

V usage is TRBV9 and J usage is TRBJ2-2; the match to TRBD1 covers 9 bases. Germline V lookup: CDR1 SGDLS, CDR2 YYNGEE. CDR3 length: 15 amino acids. Losses at the gene ends were 4 bases for V and 5 bases for J; bases not matched to a gene: 6. The CDR3 reads CASSPQGAGTGELFF. The CDR3 bases are TGTGCCAGCAGCCCACAGGGGGCAGGGACCGGGGAGCTGTTTTTT.

This clone has a handful of counts. The chain combines TRBV5-1 with TRBJ2-1, with D perhaps matching TRBD1 (8 bases). Germline V gene data show CDR1 as SGHRS and CDR2 as YFSETQ. Trimming shortened V by 5 bases and J by 6 bases, and 15 bases separated the two germline ends. The CDR3 sequence is 14 residues long. CDR3 sequence: CASSNYRGGNEQFF. CDR3 bases: TGCGCCAGCAGTAACTACAGGGGGGGCAATGAGCAGTTCTTC. Based on the CDR3 plus reference TRBV5-1 and TRBJ2-1, the full variable domain is KAGVTQTPRYLIKTRGQQVTLSCSPISGHRSVSWYQQTPGQGLQFLFEYFSETQRNKGNFPGRFSGRQFSNSRSEMNVSTLELGDSALYLCASSNYRGGNEQFFGPGTRLTVL.

V is TRBV7-2 and J is TRBJ2-4; 8 bases agree with TRBD2. Germline V gives CDR1 SGHTA, CDR2 FQGNSA. Trimming took 5 bases from V and 0 from J; bases not matched to a gene: 9. This CDR3 is built from 17 residues. The chain's CDR3 is CASSLTLAGLAKNIQYF. The DNA for the CDR3 is TGTGCCAGCAGCCTCACCCTAGCGGGTCTAGCCAAAAACATTCAGTACTTC.

The chain joins TRBV5-1 to TRBJ2-5; D is unclear. The V end lost 0 bases, the J end lost 6 bases, and 9 bases lay between the germline ends. The CDR3 is made up of 13 amino acids. The germline CDR1 and CDR2 sequences are SGHRS and YFSETQ. This CDR3 is CASSLAGGKTQYF. CDR3 nucleotide sequence: TGCGCCAGCAGCTTGGCCGGCGGAAAGACCCAGTACTTC. Full variable domain (remainder filled in from reference TRBV5-1 and TRBJ2-5): KAGVTQTPRYLIKTRGQQVTLSCSPISGHRSVSWYQQTPGQGLQFLFEYFSETQRNKGNFPGRFSGRQFSNSRSEMNVSTLELGDSALYLCASSLAGGKTQYFGPGTRLLVL.

This clone showed up just once. One junction end does not reproduce the germline sequence, and a read error may be involved. The rearrangement links TRBV7-6 to TRBJ1-3, with D maybe TRBD1 (6 bases). Per the germline V gene, CDR1 is SGHVS and CDR2 is FNYEAQ. The CDR3 loop spans 14 amino acids. The CDR3 loop reads CASSQGRYGDTIYF. CDR3 bases: TGTGCCAGCAGCCAGGGGAGATATGGAGACACCATATATTTT.

The V and J genes are TRBV19 and TRBJ1-1, with D possibly being TRBD1 (6 bases). Trimming removed 3 bases at V and 1 base at J, with 9 bases between. Germline values: CDR1 LNHDA, CDR2 SQIVND (reference sequence). This CDR3 is 14 amino acids long. The CDR3 spells CASSMGDKNTEAFF. As DNA, the CDR3 is TGTGCCAGTAGTATGGGGGACAAGAACACTGAAGCTTTCTTT.

The chain uses TRBV28 and TRBJ1-4; D ambiguous. Germline assignment: CDR1 MDHEN and CDR2 SYDVKM. V lost 6 bases to trimming and J lost 7 bases, with 18 bases between them. The CDR3 runs 15 residues. The CDR3 spells CASSIGGSAGEKLFF. Written as DNA, the CDR3 is TGTGCCAGCAGCATAGGAGGATCCGCGGGTGAAAAACTGTTTTTT.

The chain joins TRBV10-3 to TRBJ2-7; a possible D gene is TRBD2 (6 bases). The length of the CDR3 is 13 residues. The germline V gene has CDR1 ENHRY and CDR2 SYGVKD. The V and J ends lost 8 bases and 5 bases respectively, with 16 bases between them. The CDR3 sequence: CAIDEPGRNEQYF. CDR3 coding DNA: TGTGCCATCGACGAGCCAGGGAGGAACGAGCAGTACTTC.

The rearrangement links TRBV5-1 to TRBJ2-3, with D possibly TRBD2 on 6 matching bases. Germline CDR1 and CDR2: SGHRS and YFSETQ. This CDR3 spans 14 amino acids. V dropped 2 bases and J dropped 3 bases, with 10 bases sitting between them. CDR3 loop: CASSFPLATDTQYF. The DNA of the CDR3 is TGCGCCAGCAGCTTCCCACTAGCAACAGATACGCAGTATTTT.

The chain joins TRBV2 to TRBJ1-1, with a possible D match to TRBD1 (6 bases). Per germline, CDR1 SNHLY and CDR2 FYNNEI. The CDR3 extends over 15 amino acids. V shed 6 bases and J shed 1 base, with 15 bases lying between them. The CDR3 DNA follows: TGTGCCAGCAGGGGGACACCCCCTGCGAACACTGAAGCTTTCTTT. Translating gives CASRGTPPANTEAFF. Full variable domain (rest looked up from reference TRBV2 and TRBJ1-1): EPEVTQTPSHQVTQMGQEVILRCVPISNHLYFYWYRQILGQKVEFLVSFYNNEISEKSEIFDDQFSVERPDGSNFTLKIRSTKLEDSAMYFCASRGTPPANTEAFFGQGTRLTVV.

The V and J genes are TRBV5-4 and TRBJ2-5; TRBD1 matches at 8 bases. The CDR3 sequence is 13 residues long. V was pared by 3 bases and J by 5 bases, with 3 bases of the junction left unmatched. Germline assignment: CDR1 SGHNT and CDR2 YYREEE (reference sequence). Here the CDR3 reads CASSSTGVETQYF. As DNA, the CDR3 is TGTGCCAGCAGCTCGACAGGGGTGGAGACCCAGTACTTC.

J is TRBJ1-5 and V is TRBV19; a weak D match, TRBD1 (5 bases). Trimming took off 7 bases at V and 7 bases at J, with 23 bases between the two ends. The CDR3 is 16 residues long. The germline V gene has CDR1 LNHDA and CDR2 SQIVND (reference sequence). CDR3 amino acids: CASKFRRAEKGQPQHF. For the CDR3, the DNA is TGTGCCAGTAAATTCCGACGGGCGGAAAAGGGGCAGCCCCAGCATTTT.

This rearrangement joins TRBV7-9 to TRBJ2-5, with D maybe TRBD2 (5 bases). V was cut by 3 bases and J by 11 bases, with 10 bases left in between. From germline, CDR1 is SEHNR and CDR2 FQNEAQ (reference sequence). This CDR3 has 11 residues. The CDR3 protein is CASSFSGEQYF. The CDR3, as DNA: TGTGCCAGCAGCTTCTCCGGGGAGCAGTACTTC.

This chain connects TRBV5-1 to TRBJ1-5, with D uncertain. The CDR3 extends over 16 amino acids. Per the germline V gene, CDR1 is SGHRS and CDR2 is YFSETQ. V lost 0 bases to trimming and J lost 0 bases, with 10 bases between them. The CDR3 spells CASSLGISGSNQPQHF. In nucleotides, the CDR3 is TGCGCCAGCAGCTTGGGAATTTCGGGTAGCAATCAGCCCCAGCATTTT.

The rearrangement joins TRBV4-1 to TRBJ2-7; D possibly corresponds to TRBD1 (6 bases). The V end was cut by 0 bases, the J end by 4 bases, with 10 bases between. The CDR3 runs to 14 residues. The germline CDR1 and CDR2 sequences are MGHRA and YSYEKL. CDR3 nucleotide sequence: TGCGCCAGCAGCCAAGAATACAGGGAGTACGAGCAGTACTTC. As protein: CASSQEYREYEQYF.

This rearrangement joins TRBV11-2 to TRBJ1-2; D possibly corresponds to TRBD1 (6 bases). V lost 1 base to trimming and J lost 1 base, with 13 bases between them. The CDR3 covers 16 residues. CDR1 is SGHAT and CDR2 is FQNNGV in the germline V gene. CDR3 bases: TGTGCCAGCAGCTTAGTATCCAGGGGCCTTAACTATGGCTACACCTTC. It yields the protein CASSLVSRGLNYGYTF.

V usage is TRBV28 and J usage is TRBJ2-1; 8 bases align to TRBD2. Trimming cost V 3 bases and J 7 bases; bases outside gene matches: 11. Germline lookup yields CDR1 MDHEN and CDR2 SYDVKM. This CDR3 contains 16 residues. The DNA for the CDR3 is TGTGCCAGCAGTTTTCCGGGAGGGCCCTCTATGAATGAGCAGTTCTTC. This gives the protein CASSFPGGPSMNEQFF.

The chain has TRBV5-4 and TRBJ2-2, with D possibly matching TRBD1 (6 bases). There are 15 residues in the CDR3. CDR1 is SGHNT, CDR2 YYREEE, per germline (reference sequence). The ends were cut back, 4 bases at V and 7 bases at J, with 17 bases in the middle. CDR3: CASSTDRTSNGELFF. The CDR3 DNA reads as TGTGCCAGCAGCACGGACAGAACCAGCAACGGGGAGCTGTTTTTT. The full variable domain, completed using reference TRBV5-4 and TRBJ2-2, is ETGVTQSPTHLIKTRGQQVTLRCSSQSGHNTVSWYQQALGQGPQFIFQYYREEENGRGNFPPRFSGLQFPNYSSELNVNALELDDSALYLCASSTDRTSNGELFFGEGSRLTVL.

The chain links TRBV13 to TRBJ2-1; 10 bases align to TRBD2. The length of the CDR3 is 16 residues. The trim removed 1 base at V and 8 bases at J, leaving 8 bases unmatched. Germline V gene sequence: CDR1 PRHDT, CDR2 FYEKMQ (reference sequence). The CDR3 spells CASSLDPSGRRYEQFF. The DNA of the CDR3 is TGTGCCAGCAGCTTAGACCCTAGCGGGAGACGGTATGAGCAGTTCTTC.

This chain connects TRBV15 to TRBJ2-3; 8 nucleotides agree with TRBD1. Germline CDR1 and CDR2: LNHNV and YYDKDF (reference sequence). This CDR3 is built from 14 residues. Germline trimming cut 3 bases from V and 7 bases from J; bases unmatched to any gene: 6. CDR3 sequence: CATSSSDRANTQYF. CDR3 DNA: TGTGCCACCAGCAGCTCGGACAGGGCAAATACGCAGTATTTT.

The chain is built from TRBV5-1 and TRBJ1-4; D is possibly TRBD1 (6 bases). The CDR3 runs 14 residues. V was trimmed by 1 base and J by 8 bases, leaving 12 bases between them. The germline gives CDR1 SGHRS, CDR2 YFSETQ. CDR3 sequence (DNA): TGCGCCAGCAGCTTGACAGGGCTTGGCGAAAAACTGTTTTTT. The encoded protein is CASSLTGLGEKLFF.

The chain uses TRBV12-5 and TRBJ2-7; no clear D. Trimming took off 3 bases at V and 3 bases at J, with 6 bases between the two ends. Germline V CDR1 and CDR2: LGHNT, FRNRAP. This CDR3 contains 12 residues. CDR3 coding DNA: TGTGCTAGTGGTTTATCCAGCTACGAGCAGTACTTC. It specifies CASGLSSYEQYF.

V and J are TRBV2 and TRBJ2-7; 9 bases are shared with TRBD2. The germline gives CDR1 SNHLY, CDR2 FYNNEI. V dropped 7 bases and J dropped 4; count of bases not matched to a gene: 5. The CDR3 sequence is 13 residues long. CDR3 region: CASILAGRYEQYF. CDR3 coding DNA: TGTGCCAGCATACTAGCGGGCCGTTACGAGCAGTACTTC.

This clone was observed a few times. The chain combines TRBV19 with TRBJ1-1, with D maybe TRBD1 (5 bases). The CDR3 totals 14 residues. Germline values: CDR1 LNHDA, CDR2 SQIVND (reference sequence). V lost 1 base, J lost 0 bases, and 6 bases lay in between. CDR3 protein: CASSIGTLNTEAFF. CDR3 nucleotides: TGTGCCAGTAGTATAGGGACACTGAACACTGAAGCTTTCTTT.